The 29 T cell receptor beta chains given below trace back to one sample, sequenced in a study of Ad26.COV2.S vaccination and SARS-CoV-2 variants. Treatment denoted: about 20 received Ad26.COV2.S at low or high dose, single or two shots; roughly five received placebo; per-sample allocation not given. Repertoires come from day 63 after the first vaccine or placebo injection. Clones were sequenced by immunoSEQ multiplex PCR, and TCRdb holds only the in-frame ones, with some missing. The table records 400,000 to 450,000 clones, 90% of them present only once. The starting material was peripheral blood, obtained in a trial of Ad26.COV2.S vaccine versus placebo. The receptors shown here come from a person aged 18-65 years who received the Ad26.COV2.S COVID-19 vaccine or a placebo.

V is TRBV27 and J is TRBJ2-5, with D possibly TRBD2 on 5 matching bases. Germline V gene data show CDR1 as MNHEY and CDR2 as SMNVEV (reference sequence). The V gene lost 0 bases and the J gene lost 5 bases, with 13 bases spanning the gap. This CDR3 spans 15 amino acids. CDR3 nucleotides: TGTGCCAGCAGTTTATCTCCGGGAAATGGGGAGACCCAGTACTTC. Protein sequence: CASSLSPGNGETQYF.

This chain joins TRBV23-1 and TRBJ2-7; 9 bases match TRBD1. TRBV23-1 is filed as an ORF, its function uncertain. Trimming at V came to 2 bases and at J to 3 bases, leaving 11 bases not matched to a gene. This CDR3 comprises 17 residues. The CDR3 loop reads CASSQVARTGEFYEQYF. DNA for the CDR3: TGCGCCAGCAGTCAAGTAGCCCGGACAGGGGAGTTCTACGAGCAGTACTTC.

This chain's CDR3 is CASSQESWKYTQYF. CDR3 DNA sequence: TGTGCCAGCAGCCAAGAGTCTTGGAAATATACGCAGTATTTT. The gene calls are TRBV3-1 (or the pseudogene TRBV3-2) and TRBJ2-3; no clear D gene. The germline V gene encodes CDR1 LGHDT and CDR2 YNNKEL (reference sequence). The CDR3 loop spans 14 amino acids. Trimming removed 0 bases from V and 7 bases from J, with 11 bases in between.

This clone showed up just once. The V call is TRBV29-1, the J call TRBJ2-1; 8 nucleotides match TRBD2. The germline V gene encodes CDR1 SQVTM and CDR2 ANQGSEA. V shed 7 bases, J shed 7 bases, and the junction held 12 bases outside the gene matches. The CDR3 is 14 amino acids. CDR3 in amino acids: CSASSGSGNNEQFF. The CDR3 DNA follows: TGCAGCGCGAGCAGCGGGAGCGGAAATAATGAGCAGTTCTTC.

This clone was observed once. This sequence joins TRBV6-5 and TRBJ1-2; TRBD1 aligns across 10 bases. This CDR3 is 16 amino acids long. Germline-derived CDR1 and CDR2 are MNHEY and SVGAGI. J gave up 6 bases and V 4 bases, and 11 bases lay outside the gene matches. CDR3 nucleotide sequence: TGTGCCAGCAGTTGGACAGGGGGAAAGGGCGGTGATGGCTACACCTTC. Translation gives CASSWTGGKGGDGYTF.

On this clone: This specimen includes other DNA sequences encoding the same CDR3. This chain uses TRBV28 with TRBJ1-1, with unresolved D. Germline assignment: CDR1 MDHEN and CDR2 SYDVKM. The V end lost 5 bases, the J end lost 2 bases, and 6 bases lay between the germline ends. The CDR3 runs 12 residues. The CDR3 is CASSLQNTEAFF. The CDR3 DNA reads TGTGCCAGCAGTCTCCAAAACACTGAAGCTTTCTTT.

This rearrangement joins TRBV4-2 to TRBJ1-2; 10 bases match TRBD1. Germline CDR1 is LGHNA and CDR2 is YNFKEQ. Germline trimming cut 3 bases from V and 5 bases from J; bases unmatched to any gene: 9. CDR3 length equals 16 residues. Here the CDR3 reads CASSQNTGGQGYGYTF. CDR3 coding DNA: TGTGCCAGCAGCCAGAATACCGGGGGACAGGGGTATGGCTACACCTTC.

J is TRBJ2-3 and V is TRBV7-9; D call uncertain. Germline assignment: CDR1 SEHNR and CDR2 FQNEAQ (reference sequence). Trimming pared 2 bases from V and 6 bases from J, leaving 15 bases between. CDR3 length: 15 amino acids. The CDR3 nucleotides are TGTGCCAGCAGCTTAAGTAGACTGAGACGGGATACGCAGTATTTT. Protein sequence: CASSLSRLRRDTQYF. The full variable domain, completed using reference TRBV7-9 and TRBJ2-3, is DTGVSQNPRHKITKRGQNVTFRCDPISEHNRLYWYRQTLGQGPEFLTYFQNEAQLEKSRLLSDRFSAERPKGSFSTLEIQRTEQGDSAMYLCASSLSRLRRDTQYFGPGTRLTVL.

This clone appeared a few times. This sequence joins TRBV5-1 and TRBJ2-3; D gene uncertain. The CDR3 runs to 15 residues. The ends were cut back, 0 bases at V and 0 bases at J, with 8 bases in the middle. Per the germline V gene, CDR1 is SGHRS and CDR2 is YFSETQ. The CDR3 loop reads CASSLGRPSTDTQYF. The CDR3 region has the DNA TGCGCCAGCAGCTTGGGTCGTCCTAGCACAGATACGCAGTATTTT.

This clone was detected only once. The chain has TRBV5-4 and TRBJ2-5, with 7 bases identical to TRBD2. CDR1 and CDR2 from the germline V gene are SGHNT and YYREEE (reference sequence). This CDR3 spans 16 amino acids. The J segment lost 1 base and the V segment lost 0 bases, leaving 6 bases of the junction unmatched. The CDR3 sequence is CASSLGGGRAQETQYF. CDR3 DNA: TGTGCCAGCAGCTTGGGGGGAGGGAGGGCCCAAGAGACCCAGTACTTC.

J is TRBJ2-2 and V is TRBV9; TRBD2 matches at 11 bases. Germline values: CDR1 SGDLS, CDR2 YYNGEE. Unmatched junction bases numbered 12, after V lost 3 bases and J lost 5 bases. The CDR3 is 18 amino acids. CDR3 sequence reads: CASSARSGRGRGTGELFF. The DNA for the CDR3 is TGTGCCAGCAGCGCGCGTAGCGGGAGGGGCCGAGGAACCGGGGAGCTGTTTTTT.

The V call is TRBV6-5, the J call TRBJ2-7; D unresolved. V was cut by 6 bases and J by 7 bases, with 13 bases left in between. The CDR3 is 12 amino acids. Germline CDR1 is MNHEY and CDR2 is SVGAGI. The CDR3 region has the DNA TGTGCCAGCAGCTGGTCGGTAGGAGAGCAGTACTTC. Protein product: CASSWSVGEQYF.

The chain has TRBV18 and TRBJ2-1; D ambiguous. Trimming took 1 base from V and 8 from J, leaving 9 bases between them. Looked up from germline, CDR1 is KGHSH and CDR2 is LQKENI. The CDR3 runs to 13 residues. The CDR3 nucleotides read TGTGCCAGCTCACCACGATCGGCGGATGAGCAGTTCTTC. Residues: CASSPRSADEQFF.

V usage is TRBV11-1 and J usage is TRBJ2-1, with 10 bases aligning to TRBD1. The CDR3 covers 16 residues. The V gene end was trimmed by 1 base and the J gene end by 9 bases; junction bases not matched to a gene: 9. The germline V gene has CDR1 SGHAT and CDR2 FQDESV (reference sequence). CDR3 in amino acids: CASSLGGTGAYSEQFF. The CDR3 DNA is TGTGCCAGCAGCTTAGGCGGGACAGGGGCGTATAGTGAGCAGTTCTTC.

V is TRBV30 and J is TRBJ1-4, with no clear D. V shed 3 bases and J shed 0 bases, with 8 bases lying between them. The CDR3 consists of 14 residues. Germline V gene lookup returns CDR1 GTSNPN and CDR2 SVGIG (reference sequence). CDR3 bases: TGTGCCTGGAGAGGGCCAGCAACTAATGAAAAACTGTTTTTT. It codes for CAWRGPATNEKLFF.

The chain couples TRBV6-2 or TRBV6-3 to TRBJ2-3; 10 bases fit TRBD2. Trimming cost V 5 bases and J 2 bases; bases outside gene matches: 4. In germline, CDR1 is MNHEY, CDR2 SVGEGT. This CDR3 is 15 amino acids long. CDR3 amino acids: CASSSGRADTDTQYF. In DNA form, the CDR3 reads TGTGCCAGCAGTAGCGGGAGGGCCGACACAGATACGCAGTATTTT.

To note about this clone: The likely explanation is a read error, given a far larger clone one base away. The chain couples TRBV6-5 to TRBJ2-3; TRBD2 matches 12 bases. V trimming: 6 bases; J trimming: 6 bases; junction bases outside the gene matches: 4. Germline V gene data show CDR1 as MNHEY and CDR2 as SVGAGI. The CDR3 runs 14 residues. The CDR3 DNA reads TGTGCCAGCAGCCGCGGGACTAGCGGGGATACGCAGTATTTT. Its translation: CASSRGTSGDTQYF.

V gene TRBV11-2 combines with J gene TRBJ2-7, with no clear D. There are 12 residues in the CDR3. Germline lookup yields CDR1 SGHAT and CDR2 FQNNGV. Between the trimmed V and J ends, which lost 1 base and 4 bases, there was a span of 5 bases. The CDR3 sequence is CASSLAEYEQYF. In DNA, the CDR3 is TGTGCCAGCAGCTTAGCAGAGTACGAGCAGTACTTC.

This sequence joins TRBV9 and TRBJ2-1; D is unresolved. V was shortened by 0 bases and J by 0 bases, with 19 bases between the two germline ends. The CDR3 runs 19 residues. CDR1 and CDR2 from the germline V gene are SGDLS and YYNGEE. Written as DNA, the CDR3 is TGTGCCAGCAGCGTAGTAGGCCCTGGCAGGCCAAGCTCCTACAATGAGCAGTTCTTC. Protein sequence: CASSVVGPGRPSSYNEQFF.

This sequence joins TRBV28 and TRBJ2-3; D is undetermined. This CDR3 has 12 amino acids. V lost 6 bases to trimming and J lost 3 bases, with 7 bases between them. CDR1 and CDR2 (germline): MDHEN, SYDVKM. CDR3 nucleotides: TGTGCCAGCAGGGGTGCTACAGATACGCAGTATTTT. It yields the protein CASRGATDTQYF. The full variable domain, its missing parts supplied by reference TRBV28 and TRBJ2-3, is DVKVTQSSRYLVKRTGEKVFLECVQDMDHENMFWYRQDPGLGLRLIYFSYDVKMKEKGDIPEGYSVSREKKERFSLILESASTNQTSMYLCASRGATDTQYFGPGTRLTVL.

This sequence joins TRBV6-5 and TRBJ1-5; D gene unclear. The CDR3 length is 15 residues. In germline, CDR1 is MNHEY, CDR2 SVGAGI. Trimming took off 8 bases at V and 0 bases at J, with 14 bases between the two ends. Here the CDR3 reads CASGLEINSNQPQHF. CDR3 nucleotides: TGTGCCAGCGGGTTGGAAATTAATAGCAATCAGCCCCAGCATTTT.

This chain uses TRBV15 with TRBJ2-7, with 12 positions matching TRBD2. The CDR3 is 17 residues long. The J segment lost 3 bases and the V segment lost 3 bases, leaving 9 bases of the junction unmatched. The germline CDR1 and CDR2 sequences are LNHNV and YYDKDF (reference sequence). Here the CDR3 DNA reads TGTGCCACCAGCAGCAGCCGACTAGCGGGAGTAGACTACGAGCAGTACTTC. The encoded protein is CATSSSRLAGVDYEQYF.

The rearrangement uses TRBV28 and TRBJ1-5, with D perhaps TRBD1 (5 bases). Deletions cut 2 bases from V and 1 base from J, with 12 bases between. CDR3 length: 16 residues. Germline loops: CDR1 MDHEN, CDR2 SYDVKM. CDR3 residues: CASSLRWGVSNQPQHF. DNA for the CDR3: TGTGCCAGCAGTTTAAGGTGGGGCGTAAGCAATCAGCCCCAGCATTTT.

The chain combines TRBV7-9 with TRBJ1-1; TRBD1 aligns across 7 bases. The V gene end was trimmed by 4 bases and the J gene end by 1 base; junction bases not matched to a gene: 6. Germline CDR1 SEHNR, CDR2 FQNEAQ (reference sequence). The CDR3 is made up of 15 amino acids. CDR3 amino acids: CASSSPDRANTEAFF. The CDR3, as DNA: TGTGCCAGCAGCTCTCCCGACAGGGCGAACACTGAAGCTTTCTTT.

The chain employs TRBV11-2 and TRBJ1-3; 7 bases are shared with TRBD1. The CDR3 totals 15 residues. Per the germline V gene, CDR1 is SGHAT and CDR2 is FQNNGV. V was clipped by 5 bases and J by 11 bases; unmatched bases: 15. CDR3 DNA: TGTGCCAGCAGCGCCCTGGACAGGCTCCCCGCGTCCATATATTTT. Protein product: CASSALDRLPASIYF.

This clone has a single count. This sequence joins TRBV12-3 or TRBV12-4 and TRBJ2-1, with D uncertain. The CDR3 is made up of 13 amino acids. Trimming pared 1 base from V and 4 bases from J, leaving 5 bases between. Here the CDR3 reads CASSLEEYNEQFF. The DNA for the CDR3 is TGTGCCAGCAGTTTAGAAGAGTACAATGAGCAGTTCTTC.

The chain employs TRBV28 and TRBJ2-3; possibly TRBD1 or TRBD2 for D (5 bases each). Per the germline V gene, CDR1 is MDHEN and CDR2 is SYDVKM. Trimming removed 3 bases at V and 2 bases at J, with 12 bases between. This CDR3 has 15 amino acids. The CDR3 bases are TGTGCCAGCAGTTTCCCAACCGGGGCCACAGATACGCAGTATTTT. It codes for CASSFPTGATDTQYF.

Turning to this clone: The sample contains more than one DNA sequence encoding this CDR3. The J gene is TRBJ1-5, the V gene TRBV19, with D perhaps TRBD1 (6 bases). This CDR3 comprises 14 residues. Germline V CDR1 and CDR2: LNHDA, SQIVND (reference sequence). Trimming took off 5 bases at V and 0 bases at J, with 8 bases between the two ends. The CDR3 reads CASSQGNSNQPQHF. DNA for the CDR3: TGTGCCAGTAGTCAGGGGAATAGCAATCAGCCCCAGCATTTT. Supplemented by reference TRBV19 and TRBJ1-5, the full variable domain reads DGGITQSPKYLFRKEGQNVTLSCEQNLNHDAMYWYRQDPGQGLRLIYYSQIVNDFQKGDIAEGYSVSREKKESFPLTVTSAQKNPTAFYLCASSQGNSNQPQHFGDGTRLSIL.

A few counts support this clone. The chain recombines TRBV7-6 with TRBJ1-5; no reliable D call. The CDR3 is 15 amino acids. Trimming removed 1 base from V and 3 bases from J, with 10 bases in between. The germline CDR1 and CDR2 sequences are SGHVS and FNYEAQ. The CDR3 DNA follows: TGTGCCAGCAGCTTAGTGTGTCGGGTCAATCAGCCCCAGCATTTT. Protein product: CASSLVCRVNQPQHF.